This T cell receptor (beta chain) was identified during a study of control samples from healthy donors and cancer patients. This table comes from immunoSEQ multiplex PCR, and its TCRdb copy is limited to in-frame clones, with some not included. The sample has approximately 150,000 clones, approximately 88% seen once. The origin of this receptor is a man aged 25 to 45 in good health. Source material: blood.

CDR3 in amino acids: CASSSGTTDTQYF. CDR3 DNA: TGTGCCAGCAGCTCAGGGACCACAGATACGCAGTATTTT. The chain has TRBV11-1 and TRBJ2-3; D could derive from TRBD1 or TRBD2 (5 bases each). CDR3 length equals 13 residues. Germline values: CDR1 SGHAT, CDR2 FQDESV (reference sequence). V lost 4 bases to trimming and J lost 2 bases, with 7 bases between them.